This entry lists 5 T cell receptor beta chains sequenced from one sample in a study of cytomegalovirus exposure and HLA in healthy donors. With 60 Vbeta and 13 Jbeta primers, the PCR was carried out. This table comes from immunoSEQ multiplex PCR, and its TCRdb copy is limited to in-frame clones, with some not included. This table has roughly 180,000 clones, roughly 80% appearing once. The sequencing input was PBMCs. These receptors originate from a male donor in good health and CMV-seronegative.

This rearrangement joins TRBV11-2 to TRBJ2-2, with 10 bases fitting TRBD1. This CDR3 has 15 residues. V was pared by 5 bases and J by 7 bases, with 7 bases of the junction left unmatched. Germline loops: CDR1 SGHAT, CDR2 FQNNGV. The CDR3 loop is CASSPLGQGHGELFF. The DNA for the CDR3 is TGTGCCAGCAGCCCGCTGGGACAGGGGCACGGGGAGCTGTTTTTT.

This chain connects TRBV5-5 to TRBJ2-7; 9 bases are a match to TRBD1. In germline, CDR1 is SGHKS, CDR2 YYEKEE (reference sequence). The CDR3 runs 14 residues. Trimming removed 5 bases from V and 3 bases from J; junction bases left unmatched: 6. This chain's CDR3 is CASSRTGVYYEQYF. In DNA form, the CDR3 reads TGTGCCAGCAGTCGGACAGGGGTTTACTACGAGCAGTACTTC.

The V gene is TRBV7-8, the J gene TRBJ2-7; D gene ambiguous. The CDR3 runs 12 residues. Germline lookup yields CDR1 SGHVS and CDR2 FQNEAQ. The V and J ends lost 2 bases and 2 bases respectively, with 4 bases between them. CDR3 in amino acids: CASSLLTYEQYF. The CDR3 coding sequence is TGTGCCAGCAGCTTATTAACCTACGAGCAGTACTTC.

CDR3 sequence (DNA): TGTGCCAGCAGCTTAAACCGGGGACAAGAGACCCAGTACTTC. Encoded protein: CASSLNRGQETQYF. This rearrangement joins TRBV7-9 to TRBJ2-5, with D possibly being TRBD2 (5 bases). Deletions cut 2 bases from V and 2 bases from J, with 9 bases between. This CDR3 comprises 14 residues. Germline assignment: CDR1 SEHNR and CDR2 FQNEAQ (reference sequence).

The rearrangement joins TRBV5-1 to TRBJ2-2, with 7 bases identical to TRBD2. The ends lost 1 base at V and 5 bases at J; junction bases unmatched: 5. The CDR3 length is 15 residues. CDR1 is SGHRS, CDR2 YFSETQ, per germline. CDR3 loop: CASSLTASGTGELFF. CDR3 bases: TGCGCCAGCAGCTTGACGGCTAGCGGTACCGGGGAGCTGTTTTTT.